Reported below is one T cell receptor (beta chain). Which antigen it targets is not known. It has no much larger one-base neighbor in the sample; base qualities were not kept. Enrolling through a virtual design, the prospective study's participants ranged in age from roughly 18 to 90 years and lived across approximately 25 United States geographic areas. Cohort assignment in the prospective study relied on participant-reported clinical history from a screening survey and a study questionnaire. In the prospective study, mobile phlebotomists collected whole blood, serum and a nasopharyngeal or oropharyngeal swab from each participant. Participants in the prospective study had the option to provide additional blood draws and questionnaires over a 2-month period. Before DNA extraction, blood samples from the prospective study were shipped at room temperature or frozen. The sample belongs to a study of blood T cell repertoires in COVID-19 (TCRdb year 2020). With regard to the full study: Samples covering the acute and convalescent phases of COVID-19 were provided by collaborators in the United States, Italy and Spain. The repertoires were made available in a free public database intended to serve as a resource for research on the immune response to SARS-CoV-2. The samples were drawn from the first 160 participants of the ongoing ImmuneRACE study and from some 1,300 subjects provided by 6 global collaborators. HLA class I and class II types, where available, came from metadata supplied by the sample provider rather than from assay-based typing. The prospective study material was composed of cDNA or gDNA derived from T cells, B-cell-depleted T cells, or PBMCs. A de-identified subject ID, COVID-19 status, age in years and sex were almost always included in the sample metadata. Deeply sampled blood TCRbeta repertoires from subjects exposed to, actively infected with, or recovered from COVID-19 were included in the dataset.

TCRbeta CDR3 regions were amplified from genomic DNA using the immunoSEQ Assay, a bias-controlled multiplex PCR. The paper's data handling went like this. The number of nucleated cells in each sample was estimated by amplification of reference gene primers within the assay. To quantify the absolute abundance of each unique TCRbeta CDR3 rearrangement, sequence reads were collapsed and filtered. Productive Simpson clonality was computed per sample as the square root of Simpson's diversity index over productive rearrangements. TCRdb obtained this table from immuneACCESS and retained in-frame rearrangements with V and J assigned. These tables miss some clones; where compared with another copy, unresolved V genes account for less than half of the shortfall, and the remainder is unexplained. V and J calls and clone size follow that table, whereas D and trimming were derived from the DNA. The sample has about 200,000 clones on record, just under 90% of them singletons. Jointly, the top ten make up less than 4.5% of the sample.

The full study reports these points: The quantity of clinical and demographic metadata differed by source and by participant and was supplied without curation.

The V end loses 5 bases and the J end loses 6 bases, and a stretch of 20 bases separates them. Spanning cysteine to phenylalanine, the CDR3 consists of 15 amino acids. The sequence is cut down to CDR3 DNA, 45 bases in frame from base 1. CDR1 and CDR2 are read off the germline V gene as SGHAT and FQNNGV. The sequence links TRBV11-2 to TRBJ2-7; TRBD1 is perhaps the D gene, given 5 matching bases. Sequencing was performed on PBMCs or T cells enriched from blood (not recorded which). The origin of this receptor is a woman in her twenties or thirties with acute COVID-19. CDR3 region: CASSPGQGLLGEQYF. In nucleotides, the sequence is TGTGCCAGCAGCCCCGGGCAGGGCCTCCTCGGCGAGCAGTACTTC.